The present T cell receptor (beta chain) was sequenced within a study of T cell repertoires and leukemia-associated antigens (dated by TCRdb to about 2019). For the study in its entirety: Each sample yielded about 5.1 to 7 million read pairs and about 3.3 to 5.0 million effective reads, 15 million to 20 million effective reads overall. Using in vitro peptide stimulation of healthy T cells, the study set out to figure out what antigen is recognized by a TCR Vbeta21 clone that had previously been found in CML patients. The paper's findings and limits, for the study overall: The four groups showed no significant differences in numbers of Vbeta genes (approximately 60), Jbeta genes (14), VDJ rearrangements, or unique CDR3s. The antigen specificity and function of the expanded clones were not directly tested, and further investigation of both was required.

As a first step, the CD3+ T cells were left to rest overnight in RPMI 1640 lacking fetal bovine serum, at more than 2 million cells/mL. Following the manufacturer's instructions, MACS immunomagnetic beads were used to pull CD3+ T cells out of the PBMCs. The CDR3 covers 13 residues, taking in both the cysteine and the phenylalanine. The kept DNA is CDR3 alone, 39 bases in frame from the first base. Reading the germline V gene gives CDR1 SGHTA and CDR2 FQGNSA. The V end gives up 10 bases and the J end 10 bases, leaving 12 bases in the junction not matched to a gene. Total RNA was extracted from the cultured T cells with TRIzol reagent. TCRbeta libraries were amplified from RNA by 5' rapid amplification of cDNA ends (5'RACE). Before sequencing, library concentration and integrity were assessed using Qubit, an Agilent instrument, and quantitative PCR. Qualified libraries were sequenced on Illumina HiSeq or MiSeq by a commercial service provider. As for how the authors treated the data: TCR sequences in each sample were identified using MiXCR version 1.8.2. To qualify, a clone needed a CDR3 longer than four amino acids, an in-frame nucleotide length, and no stop codon. An effective read was defined as a read containing the complete CDR3 structure. Validation of expanded clones was performed by RT-PCR with 24 Vbeta primers, GeneScan spectratyping, and Sanger sequencing. TCRdb handled the public reads itself, with Q25 trimming in fastp and clone calling in MiXCR, and kept productive beta chains. Entries that share a CDR3 protein sequence are merged under the most common genes and DNA. What appears here as the V and J calls and clone size reflects TCRdb's work, not the paper's. This sample has some 13,000 distinct CDR3 sequences in its table, and 30% to 45% of those were observed once. Around 9% of the sample rests with the top ten.

By its share of the sample, this clonotype is medium-sized (0.01 to 0.1%). Its cognate antigen has yet to be identified. No much larger clone is present one base from it, and per-base qualities are unavailable. The specimen was CD3+ T cells sorted from blood and cultured. The TCR originated in a female donor in good health. Here the chain combines TRBV7-2 and TRBJ2-3, and TRBD1 aligns with 9 junction nucleotides. The DNA sequence follows: TGTGCCACAGGGACAGGGCCCCAGCGGCCGCAGTATTTT. It translates as CATGTGPQRPQYF.